These T cell receptor beta chains were read from a single sample in a study of beta chain features in type 1 diabetes. TCRdb's table, derived via immunoSEQ multiplex PCR, lists solely in-frame clones and lacks some. In the table there are 450,000 to 550,000 clones, about 30% of which are singletons. Material: naive CD4+ T cells from blood. The receptors shown here come from a man between 18 and 29 years old in good health. The CDR3 runs from the conserved cysteine through the conserved F or W. A D gene is named only where the DNA matches it firmly. Clone size appears in some rows only: once, few, many, or a class for an expanded clone.

>few|-|TRBV5-1|TRBJ2-6
CASSLAGTSGANVLTF
TGCGCCAGCAGCTTGGCGGGCACCTCTGGGGCCAACGTCCTGACTTTC
>-|-|TRBV28|TRBJ2-7
CASSFPENYEQYF
TGTGCCAGCAGTTTCCCTGAAAACTACGAGCAGTACTTC
>-|TRBD2|TRBV9|TRBJ2-7
CASSVGASGSYEQYF
TGTGCCAGCAGCGTAGGGGCTAGCGGGAGCTACGAGCAGTACTTC
>-|-|TRBV30|TRBJ1-2
CAWVPAAKGGYTF
TGTGCCTGGGTACCCGCAGCCAAAGGAGGCTACACCTTC
>-|-|TRBV9|TRBJ2-4
CASSVGGEGNIQYF
TGTGCCAGCAGCGTAGGTGGAGAGGGAAACATTCAGTACTTC
>few|TRBD2|TRBV7-3|TRBJ2-7
CASSLRLAGVDEQYF
TGTGCCAGCAGCTTACGACTAGCGGGAGTAGACGAGCAGTACTTC
>-|-|TRBV25-1|TRBJ2-1
CASSEYGTWNEQFF
TGTGCCAGCAGTGAATACGGGACTTGGAATGAGCAGTTCTTC
>once|-|TRBV21-1|TRBJ2-7
CASSKRVFVGAISYEQYF
TGTGCCAGCAGCAAACGTGTTTTCGTGGGAGCCATCTCCTACGAGCAGTACTTC
>-|-|TRBV15|TRBJ1-1
CATSRGRVMNTEAFF
TGTGCCACCAGCAGAGGCAGGGTAATGAACACTGAAGCTTTCTTT
>-|-|TRBV6-5|TRBJ1-1
CASKPAGENTEAFF
TGTGCCAGCAAGCCGGCAGGCGAGAACACTGAAGCTTTCTTT
>-|-|TRBV7-6|TRBJ1-4
CASSPRVGREKLFF
TGTGCCAGCAGCCCTCGCGTGGGCCGAGAAAAACTGTTTTTT
>-|-|TRBV4-3|TRBJ2-5
CASSQEGARETQYF
TGCGCCAGCAGCCAAGAAGGGGCCAGAGAGACCCAGTACTTC
>-|-|TRBV9|TRBJ2-1
CASSVGTPTSSYNEQFF
TGTGCCAGCAGCGTAGGGACACCTACTAGCTCCTACAATGAGCAGTTCTTC
>-|-|TRBV7-8|TRBJ2-6
CASSLVVSGANVLTF
TGTGCCAGCAGCTTAGTAGTCTCTGGGGCCAACGTCCTGACTTTC
>-|-|TRBV5-4|TRBJ2-4
CASSFSPTAGSLKNIQYF
TGTGCCAGCAGCTTCTCTCCCACGGCAGGGAGCTTGAAAAACATTCAGTACTTC
>few|-|TRBV18|TRBJ2-3
CASHNPGWTDTQYF
TGTGCCAGCCATAACCCGGGTTGGACAGATACGCAGTATTTT
>-|-|TRBV5-1|TRBJ2-6
CASSLGGSGANVLTF
TGCGCCAGCAGCTTGGGAGGCTCTGGGGCCAACGTCCTGACTTTC
>-|-|TRBV30|TRBJ1-1
CAWSVGVNTEAFF
TGTGCCTGGAGTGTAGGGGTGAACACTGAAGCTTTCTTT
>few|-|TRBV7-2|TRBJ2-3
CASSLVVPDTQYF
TGTGCCAGCAGCTTAGTGGTTCCAGATACGCAGTATTTT
>few|-|TRBV6-6|TRBJ2-7
CASSHLDSLLTYEQYF
TGTGCCAGCAGTCATCTGGACAGCCTTCTTACCTACGAGCAGTACTTC
>-|TRBD2|TRBV7-2|TRBJ2-4
CASSSPGGKNIQYF
TGTGCCAGCAGCTCCCCGGGGGGCAAAAACATTCAGTACTTC
>-|-|TRBV7-3|TRBJ2-1
CASSVRQLSSYNEQFF
TGTGCCAGCAGCGTACGACAGTTGAGCTCCTACAATGAGCAGTTCTTC
>-|TRBD2|TRBV7-2|TRBJ2-1
CASSAGLAGYNEQFF
TGTGCCAGCAGCGCGGGACTAGCGGGCTACAATGAGCAGTTCTTC
>-|-|TRBV5-4|TRBJ2-3
CATRGIDTQYF
TGTGCCACCAGAGGGATAGATACGCAGTATTTT
>few|-|TRBV7-8|TRBJ1-2
CASSFNGVRGYTF
TGTGCCAGCAGCTTTAACGGGGTGAGAGGCTACACCTTC
>few|TRBD2|TRBV11-2|TRBJ2-5
CASRGLAGWETQYF
TGTGCCAGCAGGGGACTAGCGGGATGGGAGACCCAGTACTTC
>few|-|TRBV28|TRBJ1-2
CASSIRDTPNYGYTF
TGTGCCAGCAGTATCCGGGACACTCCTAACTATGGCTACACCTTC
>few|-|TRBV6-5|TRBJ1-1
CASSYAGKAEAFF
TGTGCCAGCAGTTACGCAGGGAAGGCTGAAGCTTTCTTT
>few|-|TRBV9|TRBJ2-1
CASSVDYYNEQFF
TGTGCCAGCAGCGTAGACTACTACAATGAGCAGTTCTTC
>few|-|TRBV9|TRBJ2-7
CASGGLGGTSEQYF
TGTGCCAGCGGAGGCCTGGGAGGGACATCGGAGCAGTACTTC
>-|TRBD1|TRBV10-3|TRBJ1-2
CAIRTGGASGYTF
TGTGCCATCAGGACAGGGGGCGCGAGTGGCTACACCTTC
>-|-|TRBV27|TRBJ1-2
CASRQTGFVYGYTF
TGTGCCAGCAGACAAACAGGGTTTGTGTATGGCTACACCTTC
>few|-|TRBV10-3|TRBJ2-5
CAITGDSQETQYF
TGTGCCATCACGGGGGATTCACAAGAGACCCAGTACTTC
>-|TRBD1|TRBV29-1|TRBJ1-2
CSVAPTGDYGYTF
TGCAGCGTCGCTCCGACAGGGGACTATGGCTACACCTTC
>few|-|TRBV4-3|TRBJ2-6
CASSHAGANVLTF
TGCGCCAGCAGCCACGCTGGGGCCAACGTCCTGACTTTC
>-|TRBD1|TRBV29-1|TRBJ1-5
CSVVQGVGQPQHF
TGCAGCGTTGTACAGGGGGTCGGTCAGCCCCAGCATTTT
>once|TRBD1|TRBV6-5|TRBJ1-5
CASSSDRDSNQPQHF
TGTGCCAGCAGCTCCGACAGGGATAGCAATCAGCCCCAGCATTTT
>once|-|TRBV29-1|TRBJ2-6
CSVALGGGANVLTF
TGCAGCGTCGCCTTGGGGGGCGGGGCCAACGTCCTGACTTTC
>-|-|TRBV29-1|TRBJ2-2
CSVEPGEERTGELFF
TGCAGCGTTGAACCCGGGGAAGAAAGGACCGGGGAGCTGTTTTTT
>-|TRBD2|TRBV27|TRBJ2-1
CASSFDREGSNEQFF
TGTGCCAGCAGTTTCGATCGGGAGGGAAGCAATGAGCAGTTCTTC
>-|-|TRBV25-1|TRBJ2-3
CASSDPWGRSTDTQYF
TGTGCCAGCAGTGATCCCTGGGGCCGAAGCACAGATACGCAGTATTTT
>-|-|TRBV7-9|TRBJ2-7
CASSRDFPYEQYF
TGTGCCAGCAGCAGGGACTTCCCCTACGAGCAGTACTTC
>-|TRBD2|TRBV29-1|TRBJ2-7
CSVSSGSLDEQYF
TGCAGCGTATCTAGCGGGAGTCTCGACGAGCAGTACTTC
>-|TRBD1|TRBV7-6|TRBJ1-2
CASSPGQGYGYTF
TGTGCCAGCAGCCCCGGACAGGGGTATGGCTACACCTTC
>-|-|TRBV6-1|TRBJ2-4
CASSVPDYTIKNIQYF
TGTGCCAGCAGTGTACCGGACTACACTATCAAAAACATTCAGTACTTC
>-|-|TRBV20-1|TRBJ1-1
CSAVLNTEAFF
TGCAGTGCGGTTTTGAACACTGAAGCTTTCTTT
>-|TRBD1|TRBV7-9|TRBJ2-7
CASSPTGAYEQYF
TGTGCCAGCAGCCCCACAGGGGCCTACGAGCAGTACTTC